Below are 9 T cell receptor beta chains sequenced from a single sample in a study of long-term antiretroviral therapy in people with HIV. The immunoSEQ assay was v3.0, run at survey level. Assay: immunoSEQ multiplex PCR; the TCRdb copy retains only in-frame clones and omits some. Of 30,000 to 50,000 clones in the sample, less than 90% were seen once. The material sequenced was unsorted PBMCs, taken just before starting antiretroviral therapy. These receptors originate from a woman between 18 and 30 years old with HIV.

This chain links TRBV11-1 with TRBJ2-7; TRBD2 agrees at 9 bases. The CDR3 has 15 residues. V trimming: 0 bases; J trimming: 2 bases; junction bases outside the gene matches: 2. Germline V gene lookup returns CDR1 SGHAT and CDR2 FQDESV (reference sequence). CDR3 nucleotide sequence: TGTGCCAGCAGCTTAGCCCTAGCGGGAACCTACGAGCAGTACTTC. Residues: CASSLALAGTYEQYF. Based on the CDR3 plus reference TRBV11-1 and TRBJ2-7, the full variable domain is EAEVAQSPRYKITEKSQAVAFWCDPISGHATLYWYRQILGQGPELLVQFQDESVVDDSQLPKDRFSAERLKGVDSTLKIQPAELGDSAMYLCASSLALAGTYEQYFGPGTRLTVT.

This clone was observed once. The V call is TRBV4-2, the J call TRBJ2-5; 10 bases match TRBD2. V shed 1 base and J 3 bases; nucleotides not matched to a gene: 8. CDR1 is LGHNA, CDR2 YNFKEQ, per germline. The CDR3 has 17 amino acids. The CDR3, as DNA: TGTGCCAGCAGCCAAGTGGGAAGCGGGAGGGCCGAAGAGACCCAGTACTTC. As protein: CASSQVGSGRAEETQYF.

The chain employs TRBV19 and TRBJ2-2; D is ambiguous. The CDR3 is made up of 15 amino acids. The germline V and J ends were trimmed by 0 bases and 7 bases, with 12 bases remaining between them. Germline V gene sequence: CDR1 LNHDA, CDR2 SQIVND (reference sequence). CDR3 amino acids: CASSIDRSGIGELFF. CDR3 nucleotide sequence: TGTGCCAGTAGTATAGATCGGTCTGGCATCGGGGAGCTGTTTTTT. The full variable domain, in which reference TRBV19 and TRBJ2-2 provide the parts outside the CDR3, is DGGITQSPKYLFRKEGQNVTLSCEQNLNHDAMYWYRQDPGQGLRLIYYSQIVNDFQKGDIAEGYSVSREKKESFPLTVTSAQKNPTAFYLCASSIDRSGIGELFFGEGSRLTVL.

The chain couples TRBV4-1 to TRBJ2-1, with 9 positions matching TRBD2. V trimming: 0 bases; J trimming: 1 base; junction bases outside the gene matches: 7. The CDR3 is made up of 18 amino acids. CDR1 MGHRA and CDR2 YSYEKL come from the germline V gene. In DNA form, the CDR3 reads TGCGCCAGCAGCCAAGATGGGGCTAGCGGGATATCCTACAATGAGCAGTTCTTC. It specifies CASSQDGASGISYNEQFF.

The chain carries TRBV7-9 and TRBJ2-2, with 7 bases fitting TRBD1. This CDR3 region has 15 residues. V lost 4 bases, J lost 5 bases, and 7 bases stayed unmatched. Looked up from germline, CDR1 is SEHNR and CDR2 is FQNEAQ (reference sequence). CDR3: CASSSGTVETGELFF. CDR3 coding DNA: TGTGCCAGCAGCTCAGGGACAGTTGAAACCGGGGAGCTGTTTTTT.

DNA for the CDR3: TGCGCCAGCAGCTTCTATGTATCCGCCGGGGAGCTGTTTTTT. This sequence encodes CASSFYVSAGELFF. The V call is TRBV5-1, the J call TRBJ2-2; D remains unclear. CDR1 is SGHRS and CDR2 is YFSETQ in the germline V gene. The CDR3 is 14 residues long. Trimming stripped 2 bases from V and 6 bases from J, with 11 bases between.

CDR3 residues: CASSLMFTSGVGELFF. DNA of the CDR3: TGTGCCAGCAGTTTAATGTTTACTAGTGGGGTCGGGGAGCTGTTTTTT. The J gene is TRBJ2-2, the V gene TRBV27, with a weak D call TRBD2 (5 bases). V gave up 2 bases and J gave up 7 bases, with 17 bases separating them. CDR3 length: 16 amino acids. Germline values: CDR1 MNHEY, CDR2 SMNVEV (reference sequence).

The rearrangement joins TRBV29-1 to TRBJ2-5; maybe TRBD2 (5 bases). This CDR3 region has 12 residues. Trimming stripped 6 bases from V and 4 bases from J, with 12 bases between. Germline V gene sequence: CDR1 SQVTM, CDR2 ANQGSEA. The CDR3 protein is CSVPLRAETQYF. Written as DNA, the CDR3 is TGCAGCGTCCCCTTGAGGGCAGAGACCCAGTACTTC.

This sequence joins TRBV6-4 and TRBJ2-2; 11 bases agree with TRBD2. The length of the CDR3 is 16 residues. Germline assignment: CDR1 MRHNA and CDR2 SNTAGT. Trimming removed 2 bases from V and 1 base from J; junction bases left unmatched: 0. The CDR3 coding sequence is TGTGCCAGCAGTGACGGGACTAGCGGGAACACCGGGGAGCTGTTTTTT. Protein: CASSDGTSGNTGELFF.